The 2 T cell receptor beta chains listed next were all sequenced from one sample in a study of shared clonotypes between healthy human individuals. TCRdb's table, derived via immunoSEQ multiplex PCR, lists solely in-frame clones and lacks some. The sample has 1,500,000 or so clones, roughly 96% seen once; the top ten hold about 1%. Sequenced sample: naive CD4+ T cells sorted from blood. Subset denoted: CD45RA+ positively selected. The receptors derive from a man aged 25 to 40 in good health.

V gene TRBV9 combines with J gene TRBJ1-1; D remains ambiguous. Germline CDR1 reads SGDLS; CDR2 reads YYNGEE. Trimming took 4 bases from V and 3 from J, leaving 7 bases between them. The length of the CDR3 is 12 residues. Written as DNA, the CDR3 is TGTGCCAGCAGCTACCGGGACACTGAAGCTTTCTTT. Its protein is CASSYRDTEAFF.

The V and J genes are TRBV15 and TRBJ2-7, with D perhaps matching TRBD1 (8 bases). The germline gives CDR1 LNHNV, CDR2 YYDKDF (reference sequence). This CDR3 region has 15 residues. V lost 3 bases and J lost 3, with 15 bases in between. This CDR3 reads CATSRRGTGLYEQYF. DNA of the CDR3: TGTGCCACCAGCAGGCGGGGGACAGGACTCTACGAGCAGTACTTC.